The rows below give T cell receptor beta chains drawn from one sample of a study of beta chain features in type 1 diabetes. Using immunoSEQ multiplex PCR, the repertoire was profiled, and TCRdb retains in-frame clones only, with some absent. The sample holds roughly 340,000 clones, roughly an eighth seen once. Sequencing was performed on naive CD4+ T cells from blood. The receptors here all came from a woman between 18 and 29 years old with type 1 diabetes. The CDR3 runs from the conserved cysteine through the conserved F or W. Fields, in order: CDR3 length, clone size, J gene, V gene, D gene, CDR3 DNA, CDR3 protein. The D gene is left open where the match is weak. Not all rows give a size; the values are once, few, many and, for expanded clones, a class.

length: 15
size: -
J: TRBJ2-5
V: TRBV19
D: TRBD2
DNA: TGTGCCAGTAGTCCTACCGGGACTAGTTCAGAGACCCAGTACTTC
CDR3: CASSPTGTSSETQYF

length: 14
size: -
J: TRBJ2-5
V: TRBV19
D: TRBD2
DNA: TGTGCCAGTAGTATTCGAGCGGGAGGAGAGACCCAGTACTTC
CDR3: CASSIRAGGETQYF

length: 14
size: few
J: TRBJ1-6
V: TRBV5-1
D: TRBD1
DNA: TGCGCCAGCATCCAGGGGGCTTACAATTCACCCCTCCACTTT
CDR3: CASIQGAYNSPLHF

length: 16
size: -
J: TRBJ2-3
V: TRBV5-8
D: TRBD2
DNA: TGTGCCAGCAGCCGTGAACTAGCGGGGGGCTCAGATACGCAGTATTTT
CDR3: CASSRELAGGSDTQYF

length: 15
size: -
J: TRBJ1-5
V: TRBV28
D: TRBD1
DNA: TGTGCCAGCTTCGGACAGGGGGCTAGCAATCAGCCCCAGCATTTT
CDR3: CASFGQGASNQPQHF

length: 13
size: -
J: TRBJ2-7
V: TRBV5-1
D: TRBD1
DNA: TGCGCCAGCAGGTGGACAGGGTCGTACGAGCAGTACTTC
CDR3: CASRWTGSYEQYF

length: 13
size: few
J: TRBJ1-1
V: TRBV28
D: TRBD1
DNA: TGTGCCAGCAGTTTATCAGGGGGCACTGAAGCTTTCTTT
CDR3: CASSLSGGTEAFF

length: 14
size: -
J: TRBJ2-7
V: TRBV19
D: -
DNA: TGTGCCAGTAGACCACAGGGTTCAGCCTACGAGCAGTACTTC
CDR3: CASRPQGSAYEQYF

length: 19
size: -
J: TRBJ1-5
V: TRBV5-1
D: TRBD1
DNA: TGCGCCAGCAGCTTGGGGGGACAGGGGATCGGCTATAGCAATCAGCCCCAGCATTTT
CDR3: CASSLGGQGIGYSNQPQHF

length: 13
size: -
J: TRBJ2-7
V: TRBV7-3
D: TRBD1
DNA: TGTGCCAGCAGCTTCAGGGGGTCTGACGAGCAGTACTTC
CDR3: CASSFRGSDEQYF

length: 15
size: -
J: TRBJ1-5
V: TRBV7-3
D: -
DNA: TGTGCCAGCAGCCCAACGGGGGGCAGAGGTCAGCCCCAGCATTTT
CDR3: CASSPTGGRGQPQHF

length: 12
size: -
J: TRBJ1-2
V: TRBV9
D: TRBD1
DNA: TGTGCCAGCAGCCAGGACAGGGGCGGGTACACCTTC
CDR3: CASSQDRGGYTF

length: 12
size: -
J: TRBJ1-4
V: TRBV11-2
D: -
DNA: TGTGCCAGCAGAACAGGGAATGAAAAACTGTTTTTT
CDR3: CASRTGNEKLFF

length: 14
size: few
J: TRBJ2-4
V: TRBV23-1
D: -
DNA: TGCGCCAGCCCCTCTACCACCTCCAAAAACATTCAGTACTTC
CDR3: CASPSTTSKNIQYF

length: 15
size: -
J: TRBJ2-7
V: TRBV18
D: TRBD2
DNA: TGTGCCAGCTCACCGGGACTAGCGGGGGGATACGAGCAGTACTTC
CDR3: CASSPGLAGGYEQYF

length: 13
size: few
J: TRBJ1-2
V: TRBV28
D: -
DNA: TGTGCCAGCAGTTTAGGCAGGGGTGATGGCTACACCTTC
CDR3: CASSLGRGDGYTF

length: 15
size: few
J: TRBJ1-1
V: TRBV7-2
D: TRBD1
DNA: TGTGCCAGCAGCGCCCGACAGGGGACCAACACTGAAGCTTTCTTT
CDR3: CASSARQGTNTEAFF

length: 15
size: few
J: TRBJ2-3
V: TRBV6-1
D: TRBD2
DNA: TGTGCCAGCAGTGGTAGCGGGAGAGGGACAGATACGCAGTATTTT
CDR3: CASSGSGRGTDTQYF

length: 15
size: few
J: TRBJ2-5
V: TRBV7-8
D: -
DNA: TGTGCCAGCAGCCCCTCGGCGGGGGCGTTAGAGACCCAGTACTTC
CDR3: CASSPSAGALETQYF

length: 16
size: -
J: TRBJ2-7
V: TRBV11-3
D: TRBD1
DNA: TGTGCCAGCAGCTTAGCCATGGGACAGGGATCCTACGAGCAGTACTTC
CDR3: CASSLAMGQGSYEQYF

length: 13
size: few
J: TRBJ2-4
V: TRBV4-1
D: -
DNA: TGCGCCAGCAGCCAAGTTTTCCAGGACATTCAGTACTTC
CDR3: CASSQVFQDIQYF

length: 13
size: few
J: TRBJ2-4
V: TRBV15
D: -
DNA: TGTGCCACCAAGCAGGGAAACGAGGACATTCAGTACTTC
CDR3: CATKQGNEDIQYF

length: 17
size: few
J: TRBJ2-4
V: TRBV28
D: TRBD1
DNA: TGTGCCAGCAGTCCAATCCCACAGCCCGACAGGGGGCCCGAATCGTACTTC
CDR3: CASSPIPQPDRGPESYF

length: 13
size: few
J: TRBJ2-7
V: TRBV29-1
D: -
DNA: TGCAGCGTATCCACGGGGTCCGGATACGAGCAGTACTTC
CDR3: CSVSTGSGYEQYF

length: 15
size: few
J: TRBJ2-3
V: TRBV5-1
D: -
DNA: TGCGCCAGCCACCCCCTGGCGGGAAGCACAGATACGCAGTATTTT
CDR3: CASHPLAGSTDTQYF

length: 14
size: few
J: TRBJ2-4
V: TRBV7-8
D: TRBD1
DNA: TGTGCCAGCAGCTCGACGGGACAGTTCCGCATTCAGTACTTC
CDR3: CASSSTGQFRIQYF

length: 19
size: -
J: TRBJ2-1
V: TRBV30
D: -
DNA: TGTGCCTGGAAGGGGGGGCCTAGCGTCCTATCGAGCTCCTACAATGAGCAGTTCTTC
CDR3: CAWKGGPSVLSSSYNEQFF

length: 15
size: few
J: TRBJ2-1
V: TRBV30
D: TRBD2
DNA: TGTGCCTGGGGCTCGGGACTAGCGGGAGGAACTGAGCAGTTCTTC
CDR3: CAWGSGLAGGTEQFF

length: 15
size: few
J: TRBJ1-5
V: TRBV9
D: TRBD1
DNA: TGTGCCAGCAGCGTAGAGGGGGCAAGCAATCAGCCCCAGCATTTT
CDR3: CASSVEGASNQPQHF

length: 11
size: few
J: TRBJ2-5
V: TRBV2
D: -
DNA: TGTGCCAGCAGTGCCTTGGAGACCCAGTACTTC
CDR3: CASSALETQYF

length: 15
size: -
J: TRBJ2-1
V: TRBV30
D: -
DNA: TGTGCCTGGAGTGCGATACAGGGCAAATTCAATGAGCAGTTCTTC
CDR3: CAWSAIQGKFNEQFF

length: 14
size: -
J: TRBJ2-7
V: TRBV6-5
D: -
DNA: TGTGCCAGCAAAACCTTGACGGGCTCCTACGAGCAGTACTTC
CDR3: CASKTLTGSYEQYF

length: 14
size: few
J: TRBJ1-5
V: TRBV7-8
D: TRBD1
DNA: TGTGCCAGCAGCCGGGACAGAGTAAATCAGCCCCAGCATTTT
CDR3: CASSRDRVNQPQHF

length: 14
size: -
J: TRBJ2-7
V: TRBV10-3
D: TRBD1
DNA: TGTGCCATCAGTGTAGGACAGGGCAGCTACGAGCAGTACTTC
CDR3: CAISVGQGSYEQYF

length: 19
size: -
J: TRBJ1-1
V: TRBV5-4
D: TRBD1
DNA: TGTGCCAGCAGCTTGGTCCCGGGGGCAGGGCTCAGGGGGGACACTGAAGCTTTCTTT
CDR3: CASSLVPGAGLRGDTEAFF

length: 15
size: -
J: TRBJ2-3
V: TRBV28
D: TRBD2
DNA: TGTGCCAGCAGCCGGGGGGGTACTAGCACAGATACGCAGTATTTT
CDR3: CASSRGGTSTDTQYF

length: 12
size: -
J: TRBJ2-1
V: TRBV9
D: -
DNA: TGTGCCAGCAGCTTTACCTACAATGAGCAGTTCTTC
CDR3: CASSFTYNEQFF

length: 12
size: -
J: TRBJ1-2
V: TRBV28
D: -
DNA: TGTGCCAGCACCCCCCAGGGGTATGGCTACACCTTC
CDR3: CASTPQGYGYTF

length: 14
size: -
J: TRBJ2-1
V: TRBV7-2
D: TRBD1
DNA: TGTGCCAGCAGCTTACCGGGACAGGGAATTGAGCAGTTCTTC
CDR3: CASSLPGQGIEQFF

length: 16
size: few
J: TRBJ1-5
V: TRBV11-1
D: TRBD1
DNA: TGTGCCAGCAGCGAACGACAGGGCAGAGGCAATCAGCCCCAGCATTTT
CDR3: CASSERQGRGNQPQHF

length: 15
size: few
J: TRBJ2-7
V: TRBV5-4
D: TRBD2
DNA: TGTGCCAGCAGCTTGGGAGCGGGGCTCGGGGACGAGCAGTACTTC
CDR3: CASSLGAGLGDEQYF

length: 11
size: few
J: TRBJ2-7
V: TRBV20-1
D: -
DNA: TGCAGTGCTAGAGCATTTTACGAGCAGTACTTC
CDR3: CSARAFYEQYF

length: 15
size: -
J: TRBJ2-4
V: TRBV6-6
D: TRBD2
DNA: TGTGCCAGCCAAAGACTAGCCGTAGCCAAAAACATTCAGTACTTC
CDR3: CASQRLAVAKNIQYF

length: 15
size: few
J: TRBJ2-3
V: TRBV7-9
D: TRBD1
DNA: TGTGCCAGCAGCTGGACAGGTTCTCGCACAGATACGCAGTATTTT
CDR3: CASSWTGSRTDTQYF

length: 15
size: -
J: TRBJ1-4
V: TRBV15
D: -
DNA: TGTGCCACCAGCAGAAAACAGGGTTCCGGTGAAAAACTGTTTTTT
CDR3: CATSRKQGSGEKLFF

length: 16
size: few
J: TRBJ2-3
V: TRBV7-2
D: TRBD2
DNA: TGTGCCAGCAGTCTAAGGGATAGCGGGAGAGGGGATACGCAGTATTTT
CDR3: CASSLRDSGRGDTQYF

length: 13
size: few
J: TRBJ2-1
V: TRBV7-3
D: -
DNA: TGTGCCAGCAGCCCCCAGATGGACAATGAGCAGTTCTTC
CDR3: CASSPQMDNEQFF

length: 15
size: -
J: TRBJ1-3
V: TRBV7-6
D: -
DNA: TGTGCCAGCAGCCTCGCCTTCGGCTCTGGAAACACCATATATTTT
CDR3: CASSLAFGSGNTIYF

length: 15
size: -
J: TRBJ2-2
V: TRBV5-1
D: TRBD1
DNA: TGCGCCAGCACCATCGGACAGGGTCACACCGGGGAGCTGTTTTTT
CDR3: CASTIGQGHTGELFF

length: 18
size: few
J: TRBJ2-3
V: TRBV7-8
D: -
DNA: TGTGCCAGCAGCCACCGGGACCCCGGTGGGACTAGCACAGATACGCAGTATTTT
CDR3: CASSHRDPGGTSTDTQYF

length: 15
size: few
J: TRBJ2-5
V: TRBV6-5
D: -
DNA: TGTGCCAGCAGTTACTCGGGGGGGCCCCAAGAGACCCAGTACTTC
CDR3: CASSYSGGPQETQYF